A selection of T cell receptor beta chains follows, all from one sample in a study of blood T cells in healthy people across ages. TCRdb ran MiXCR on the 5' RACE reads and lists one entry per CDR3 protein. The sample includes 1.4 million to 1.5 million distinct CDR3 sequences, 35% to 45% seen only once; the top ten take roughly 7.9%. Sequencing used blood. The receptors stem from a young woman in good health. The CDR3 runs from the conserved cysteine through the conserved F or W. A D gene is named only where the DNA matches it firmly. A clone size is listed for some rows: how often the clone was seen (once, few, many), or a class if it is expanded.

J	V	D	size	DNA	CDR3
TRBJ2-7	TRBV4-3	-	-	TGCGCCAGCAGCCAAGATGTGGCAGCGGAGAACTACGAGCAGTACTTC	CASSQDVAAENYEQYF
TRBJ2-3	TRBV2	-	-	TGTGCCAGCAGTGATGGCGGGGATTTGGCAGATACGCAGTATTTT	CASSDGGDLADTQYF
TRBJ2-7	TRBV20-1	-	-	TGCAGTGCTAGAGAAACAATGGGGTACGAGCAGTACTTC	CSARETMGYEQYF
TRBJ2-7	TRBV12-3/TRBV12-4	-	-	TGTGCCAGCAGGCGGACGGAATCCTACGAGCAGTACTTC	CASRRTESYEQYF
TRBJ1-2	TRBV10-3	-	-	TGTGCCATCAGAGGGATTTCCTATGACTACACCTTC	CAIRGISYDYTF
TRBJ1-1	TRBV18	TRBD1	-	TGTGCCAGCTCACCACGGGGACAGGGGGCGTCGAACACTGAAGCTTTCTTT	CASSPRGQGASNTEAFF
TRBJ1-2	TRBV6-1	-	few	TGTGCCAGCCGTCAGGGGCCACAATATGGCTACACCTTC	CASRQGPQYGYTF
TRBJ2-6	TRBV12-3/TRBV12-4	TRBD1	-	TGTGCCAGCAAATCGACCCTGGGGGACAGGAATTACATCTCTGGGGCCAACGTCCTGACTTTC	CASKSTLGDRNYISGANVLTF
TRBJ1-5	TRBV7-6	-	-	TGTGCCAGCGGAGTGACAGGATCTCAGCCCCAGCATTTT	CASGVTGSQPQHF
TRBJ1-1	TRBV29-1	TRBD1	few	TGCAGCGTTGGACAGGGGGTTAACACTGAAGCTTTCTTT	CSVGQGVNTEAFF
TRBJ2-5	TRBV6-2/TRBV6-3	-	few	TGTGCCAGCAGTTCCGGACTGAACGTGGGGACCCAGTACTTC	CASSSGLNVGTQYF
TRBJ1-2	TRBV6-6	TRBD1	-	TGTGCCAGCGGAGGACAGGGCTATGGCTACACCTTC	CASGGQGYGYTF
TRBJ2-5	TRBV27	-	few	TGTGCCACCCGCGTCAGTAGACTCAGAGAGACCCAGTACTTC	CATRVSRLRETQYF
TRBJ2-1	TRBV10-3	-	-	TGTGCCATCAGGGACTTTCCGGATGAGCAGTTCTTC	CAIRDFPDEQFF
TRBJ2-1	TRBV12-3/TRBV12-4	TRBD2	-	TGTGCCAGCAGTTACTCTCCCGGGACTAGCGGCAATGAGCAGTTCTTC	CASSYSPGTSGNEQFF
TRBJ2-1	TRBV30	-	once	TGTGCCTGGACCCGCAGCAGCTTCTACAATGAGCAGTTCTTC	CAWTRSSFYNEQFF
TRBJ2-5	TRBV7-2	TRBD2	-	TGTGCCAGCAGCACCGGGACTAGGGGGGAGACCCAGTACTTC	CASSTGTRGETQYF
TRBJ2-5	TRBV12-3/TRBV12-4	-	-	TGTGCCAGCAACCCTGTGGGGGACCAAGAGACCCAGTACTTC	CASNPVGDQETQYF
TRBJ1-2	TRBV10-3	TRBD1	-	TGTGCCATCAGTGAGTCTTGGACAGGGGGCGAGGACTATGGCTACACCTTC	CAISESWTGGEDYGYTF
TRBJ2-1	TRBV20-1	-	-	TGCAGTGCTAGCGGGAGTACGTCCTACAATGAGCAGTTCTTC	CSASGSTSYNEQFF
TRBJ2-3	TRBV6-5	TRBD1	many	TGTGCCAGCAGGCGGACAGGGAGCACAGATACGCAGTATTTT	CASRRTGSTDTQYF
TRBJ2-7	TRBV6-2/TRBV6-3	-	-	TGTGCCAGCACTCCCTTCATCGGGTACTCTACCCCTATGGAGCAGTACTTC	CASTPFIGYSTPMEQYF
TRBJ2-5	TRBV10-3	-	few	TGTGCCATCAGTGAGAGGCCTAGAGGGGGAGAGACCCAGTACTTC	CAISERPRGGETQYF
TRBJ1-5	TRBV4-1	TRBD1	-	TGCGCCAGCAGCCAAGGCCCCGCGACAGGGGGATTCAATCAGCCCCAGCATTTT	CASSQGPATGGFNQPQHF
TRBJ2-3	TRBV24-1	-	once	TGTGCCACGGCTGGGGGGGCGGTGGATACGCAGTATTTT	CATAGGAVDTQYF
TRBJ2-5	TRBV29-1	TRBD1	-	TGCAGCGTTGTTAGGGGGCCCCAAGAGACCCAGTACTTC	CSVVRGPQETQYF
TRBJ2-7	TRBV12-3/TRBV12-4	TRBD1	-	TGTGCCAGCAGCTACACAGGGGGCTCCTACGAGCAGTACTTC	CASSYTGGSYEQYF
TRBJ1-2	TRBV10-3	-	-	TGTGCCATCAGTGGGGCCAACTATGGCTACACCTTC	CAISGANYGYTF
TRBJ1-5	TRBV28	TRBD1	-	TGTGCCAGCAGTCTCCCGGGACAGGGCCCGCAGCCCCAGCATTTT	CASSLPGQGPQPQHF
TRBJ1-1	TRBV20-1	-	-	TGCAGTGCCCGGAAGTCGAGCACTGAAGCTTTCTTT	CSARKSSTEAFF
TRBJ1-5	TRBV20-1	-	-	TGCAGTGCTAGACCCTTCGACAGAGGCAATCAACCCCAGCATTTT	CSARPFDRGNQPQHF
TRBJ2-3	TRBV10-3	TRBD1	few	TGTGCCATCAGTGAGCGGGGACAGTCTAGCACAGATACGCAGTATTTT	CAISERGQSSTDTQYF
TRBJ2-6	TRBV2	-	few	TGTGCCAGGAGATCAACAGGGCCTGGGGCCAACGTCCTGACTTTC	CARRSTGPGANVLTF